The 3 T cell receptor beta chains below all came from one sample that was sequenced in a study of T-cell reconstitution after alpha-beta-depleted transplantation in children. The TCRbeta library was prepared with unique molecular identifiers. TCRdb analysed the PCR reads with MiXCR anew, one entry per CDR3 protein. The table has more than 550,000 distinct CDR3 sequences, about 10% seen once. The sample consisted of PBMCs from the stem cell graft donor, taken from the stem cell graft. The receptors come from a human donor who donated a stem cell graft to a child with acute myeloid leukemia.

The chain recombines TRBV20-1 with TRBJ2-7; a possible D gene is TRBD2 (6 bases). From germline, CDR1 is DFQATT and CDR2 SNEGSKA (reference sequence). V lost 1 base and J 3 bases, leaving 13 bases between the germline ends. This CDR3 has 14 amino acids. The CDR3 reads CSARAETRIYEQYF. The CDR3 nucleotides read TGCAGTGCTAGAGCCGAGACTAGAATCTACGAGCAGTACTTC.

There are a few counts of this clonotype. This rearrangement joins TRBV4-3 to TRBJ1-5; 8 bases match TRBD1. The V gene's germline CDR1 is LGHNA and CDR2 YSLEER. The V segment lost 4 bases and the J segment 4 bases; nucleotides outside the gene matches: 6. The CDR3 loop spans 15 amino acids. CDR3 residues: CASSPGTGLNQPQHF. The CDR3 bases are TGCGCCAGCAGCCCCGGGACAGGCCTAAATCAGCCCCAGCATTTT.

This clonotype was seen more than once but under ten times. The rearrangement joins TRBV15 to TRBJ1-6; D uncertain. V shed 0 bases and J shed 9 bases, with 15 bases lying between them. CDR1 LNHNV and CDR2 YYDKDF come from the germline V gene (reference sequence). The length of the CDR3 is 16 residues. The CDR3 reads CATSRDQEKSSSPLHF. The CDR3, as DNA: TGTGCCACCAGCAGAGATCAGGAGAAGTCTAGTTCACCCCTCCACTTT.